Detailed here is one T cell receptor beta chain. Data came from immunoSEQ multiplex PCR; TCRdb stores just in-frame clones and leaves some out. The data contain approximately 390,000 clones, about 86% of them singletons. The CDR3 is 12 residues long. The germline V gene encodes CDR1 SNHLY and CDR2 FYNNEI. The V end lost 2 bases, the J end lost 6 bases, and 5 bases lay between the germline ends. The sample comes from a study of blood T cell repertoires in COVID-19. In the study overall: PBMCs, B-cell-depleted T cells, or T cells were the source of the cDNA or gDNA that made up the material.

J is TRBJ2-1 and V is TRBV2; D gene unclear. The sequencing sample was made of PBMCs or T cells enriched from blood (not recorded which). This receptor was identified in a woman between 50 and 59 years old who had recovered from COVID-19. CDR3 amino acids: CASSESGNEQFF. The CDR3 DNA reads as TGTGCCAGCAGTGAATCGGGCAATGAGCAGTTCTTC.